These 12 T cell receptor beta chains were all obtained from the same sample, sequenced in a study of blood T cell repertoires in COVID-19 (dated by TCRdb to 2020 to 2022). Library creation used the immunoSEQ multiplex PCR assay. TCRdb took over this immuneACCESS table, retaining in-frame rearrangements with V and J assigned. Such tables are incomplete; in checked studies, under half of the missing clones stem from an unresolved V gene, and the remainder is unexplained. The table for this sample lists 400,000 or so clones; about 88% of them were counted only once. The ten largest clones represent 3% of the sample. Sequenced input: peripheral blood. The receptors shown here come from a human donor in a cohort sampled during active COVID-19.

In nucleotides, the CDR3 is TGTGCCAGCAGTGATAAGCGGGAGGCCTACAATGAGCAGTTCTTC. It translates to CASSDKREAYNEQFF. V gene TRBV25-1 combines with J gene TRBJ2-1; 9 bases are shared with TRBD2. The CDR3 length is 15 residues. Per the germline V gene, CDR1 is MGHDK and CDR2 is SYGVNS. After removal of 3 bases from V and 2 bases from J, the junction contained 2 bases not matched to a gene. Variable domain in full (rest from reference TRBV25-1 and TRBJ2-1): EADIYQTPRYLVIGTGKKITLECSQTMGHDKMYWYQQDPGMELHLIHYSYGVNSTEKGDLSSESTVSRIRTEHFPLTLESARPSHTSQYLCASSDKREAYNEQFFGPGTRLTVL.

The rearrangement joins TRBV27 to TRBJ1-2; 7 nucleotides line up with TRBD1. The CDR3 runs 14 residues. CDR1 MNHEY and CDR2 SMNVEV come from the germline V gene (reference sequence). With V trimmed by 5 bases and J by 3 bases, 6 bases remained unmatched. This CDR3 is CASSPRDSYYGYTF. Here the CDR3 DNA reads TGTGCCAGCAGTCCCCGGGACAGCTACTATGGCTACACCTTC.

The V call is TRBV28, the J call TRBJ1-2; 9 positions match TRBD1. The CDR3 runs 15 residues. CDR1 is MDHEN and CDR2 is SYDVKM in the germline V gene. J lost 8 bases, V lost 1 base, and 8 bases had no gene match. The CDR3 is CASSLYSLGQGGYTF. CDR3 sequence (DNA): TGTGCCAGCAGTTTATATTCTTTGGGACAGGGAGGCTACACCTTC.

The rearrangement uses TRBV10-3 and TRBJ1-3; D remains unclear. The V end lost 7 bases, the J end lost 1 base, and 14 bases lay between the germline ends. Germline loops: CDR1 ENHRY, CDR2 SYGVKD. The CDR3 spans 15 residues. The CDR3 coding sequence is TGTGCCATCAAGTGGAGTGGTGTTTCTGGAAACACCATATATTTT. This gives the protein CAIKWSGVSGNTIYF.

CDR3 coding DNA: TGTGCCAGTAGCCCCTTCGGACTAGCGGGGGCTAATGAGCAGTTCTTC. This sequence encodes CASSPFGLAGANEQFF. The rearrangement joins TRBV19 to TRBJ2-1; TRBD2 agrees at 13 bases. Germline loops: CDR1 LNHDA, CDR2 SQIVND (reference sequence). The CDR3 contains 16 residues. After removal of 6 bases from V and 7 bases from J, the junction contained 9 bases not matched to a gene.

This chain joins TRBV5-1 and TRBJ1-2; TRBD1 might be the D (5 bases). In germline, CDR1 is SGHRS, CDR2 YFSETQ. Trimming stripped 2 bases from V and 1 base from J, with 18 bases between. The CDR3 spans 17 residues. CDR3 loop: CASSFGSQGTYNYGYTF. CDR3 nucleotide sequence: TGCGCCAGCAGCTTCGGGAGCCAGGGTACCTATAACTATGGCTACACCTTC.

The chain has TRBV5-6 and TRBJ1-5, with D perhaps matching TRBD1 (5 bases). The CDR3 extends over 16 amino acids. Germline CDR1 and CDR2: SGHDT and YYEEEE. V was trimmed by 2 bases and J by 6 bases, leaving 18 bases between them. The CDR3 bases are TGTGCCAGCAGCTTATTTTCGGACATAAACTCTCAGCCCCAGCATTTT. It specifies CASSLFSDINSQPQHF.

The chain is built from TRBV27 and TRBJ2-1, with TRBD2 as a possible D gene (6 bases). V was cut by 6 bases and J by 6 bases, with 27 bases left in between. The CDR3 consists of 18 residues. From germline, CDR1 is MNHEY and CDR2 SMNVEV (reference sequence). The CDR3 spells CASSPEGFGGILGNEQFF. CDR3 DNA: TGTGCCAGCAGCCCGGAGGGTTTCGGGGGTATATTGGGCAATGAGCAGTTCTTC.

CDR3 in amino acids: CSALGNRGRSSTDTQYF. DNA for the CDR3: TGCAGCGCCCTGGGGAACAGGGGCCGGTCTAGCACAGATACGCAGTATTTT. V and J are TRBV29-1 and TRBJ2-3, with 7 bases fitting TRBD1. The ends lost 7 bases at V and 0 bases at J; junction bases unmatched: 16. The CDR3 has 17 amino acids. Per germline, CDR1 SQVTM and CDR2 ANQGSEA.

V and J are TRBV4-2 and TRBJ1-4, with TRBD1 identical over 12 bases. This CDR3 comprises 17 residues. Unmatched junction bases numbered 10, after V lost 4 bases and J lost 7 bases. CDR1 LGHNA and CDR2 YNFKEQ come from the germline V gene. As DNA, the CDR3 is TGTGCCAGCAGCCTCTCTCAGGGACAGGGGGCCTTTGAAAAACTGTTTTTT. Encoded protein: CASSLSQGQGAFEKLFF.

Only one count was recorded for this clone. V gene TRBV2 combines with J gene TRBJ1-5; 8 bases match TRBD1. The CDR3 consists of 14 residues. Losses at the gene ends were 6 bases for V and 4 bases for J; bases not matched to a gene: 5. The germline V gene has CDR1 SNHLY and CDR2 FYNNEI. CDR3 loop: CASRLGDRNQPQHF. The CDR3 DNA reads TGTGCCAGCAGGTTAGGGGACAGGAATCAGCCCCAGCATTTT. Variable domain in full (rest from reference TRBV2 and TRBJ1-5): EPEVTQTPSHQVTQMGQEVILRCVPISNHLYFYWYRQILGQKVEFLVSFYNNEISEKSEIFDDQFSVERPDGSNFTLKIRSTKLEDSAMYFCASRLGDRNQPQHFGDGTRLSIL.

This rearrangement joins TRBV5-1 to TRBJ2-3; D not resolved. This CDR3 spans 15 amino acids. Germline V gene data show CDR1 as SGHRS and CDR2 as YFSETQ. V lost 0 bases and J lost 2, with 10 bases in between. The CDR3 here is CASSLASTFTDTQYF. DNA of the CDR3: TGCGCCAGCAGCTTGGCGTCTACCTTCACAGATACGCAGTATTTT.